The 27 T cell receptor beta chains below all came from one sample that was sequenced in a study of blood T cell repertoires in COVID-19 (dated by TCRdb to the early 2020s). Receptor amplification or capture employed the immunoSEQ multiplex PCR assay. TCRdb limited this immuneACCESS table to in-frame rearrangements with V and J called. A share of clones is missing; checked studies link under half to unresolved V genes, and the rest is unexplained. The sample records 200,000 to 300,000 clones, roughly 90% of which are singletons. 2.6% of the sample lies in the top ten. The specimen was PBMCs or T cells enriched from blood (not recorded which). The receptors derive from a woman in her 30s with acute COVID-19.

The chain recombines TRBV5-1 with TRBJ2-7; TRBD1 is a possible D gene (5 bases). From germline, CDR1 is SGHRS and CDR2 YFSETQ. Deletions cut 5 bases from V and 0 bases from J, with 12 bases between. This CDR3 has 14 residues. This CDR3 reads CASRKDINSYEQYF. The CDR3 nucleotides are TGCGCCAGCAGAAAGGACATCAACTCCTACGAGCAGTACTTC. Using reference TRBV5-1 and TRBJ2-7 for the parts outside the CDR3, the full variable domain is KAGVTQTPRYLIKTRGQQVTLSCSPISGHRSVSWYQQTPGQGLQFLFEYFSETQRNKGNFPGRFSGRQFSNSRSEMNVSTLELGDSALYLCASRKDINSYEQYFGPGTRLTVT.

The V call is TRBV4-1, the J call TRBJ1-3; unclear D gene. The CDR3 covers 11 residues. Trimming took 6 bases from V and 3 from J, leaving 3 bases between them. Per the germline V gene, CDR1 is MGHRA and CDR2 is YSYEKL. The CDR3 loop is CASSLGNTIYF. CDR3 coding DNA: TGCGCCAGCAGTCTTGGAAACACCATATATTTT.

In DNA, the CDR3 is TGTGCCAGCTCACCATGGGGCAGGGATGGCTACACCTTC. It encodes CASSPWGRDGYTF. This chain connects TRBV14 to TRBJ1-2, with D perhaps TRBD1 (5 bases). Germline assignment: CDR1 SGHDN and CDR2 FVKESK. Trimming removed 8 bases at V and 6 bases at J, with 16 bases between. CDR3 length: 13 amino acids.

This sequence joins TRBV6-5 and TRBJ1-4, with D tentatively TRBD1 (6 bases). Looked up from germline, CDR1 is MNHEY and CDR2 is SVGAGI. The CDR3 runs 14 residues. Deletions cut 7 bases from V and 3 bases from J, with 12 bases between. DNA of the CDR3: TGTGCCAGCAAGTCGACAGGCTCTAATGAAAAACTGTTTTTT. This translates into CASKSTGSNEKLFF.

The chain links TRBV10-3 to TRBJ1-2, with a weak D call TRBD1 (5 bases). Germline V gene sequence: CDR1 ENHRY, CDR2 SYGVKD. V was clipped by 3 bases and J by 5 bases, with 13 bases between them. This CDR3 region has 14 residues. CDR3 DNA sequence: TGTGCCATCAGTGACCCGGACACCCGGTATGGCTACACCTTC. It is translated as CAISDPDTRYGYTF.

This chain joins TRBV7-9 and TRBJ1-1; 8 positions match TRBD1. This CDR3 region has 16 residues. Unmatched junction bases numbered 6, after V lost 0 bases and J lost 3 bases. The V gene's germline CDR1 is SEHNR and CDR2 FQNEAQ (reference sequence). CDR3 DNA: TGTGCCAGCAGCTTAGCGAGTACAGGGGGGGACACTGAAGCTTTCTTT. It encodes CASSLASTGGDTEAFF.

The chain uses TRBV2 and TRBJ1-5; D is possibly TRBD1 (6 bases). The V gene's germline CDR1 is SNHLY and CDR2 FYNNEI. V dropped 4 bases and J dropped 5 bases, with 12 bases sitting between them. The CDR3 consists of 14 residues. The CDR3 coding sequence is TGTGCCAGCAGTGGGGCAGGGGCTCATCAGCCCCAGCATTTT. Translating it yields CASSGAGAHQPQHF.

This chain links TRBV9 with TRBJ2-1; 8 bases match TRBD1. V gave up 4 bases and J gave up 8 bases; unmatched junction bases: 5. CDR1 and CDR2 (germline): SGDLS, YYNGEE. CDR3 length equals 13 residues. In nucleotides, the CDR3 is TGTGCCAGCAGCCTCGGACAGGGCTATGAGCAGTTCTTC. Encoded protein: CASSLGQGYEQFF.

The chain links TRBV11-2 to TRBJ2-3; TRBD1 aligns across 12 bases. Germline assignment: CDR1 SGHAT and CDR2 FQNNGV. Trimming cost V 1 base and J 7 bases; bases outside gene matches: 3. This CDR3 comprises 15 residues. CDR3 sequence: CASSLAGTGGYTQYF. The CDR3 coding sequence is TGTGCCAGCAGCTTAGCCGGGACAGGGGGCTATACGCAGTATTTT.

The J gene is TRBJ2-1, the V gene TRBV7-2; TRBD2 is a possible D gene (6 bases). Germline V gene lookup returns CDR1 SGHTA and CDR2 FQGNSA. V was shortened by 4 bases and J by 14 bases, with 18 bases between the two germline ends. The CDR3 totals 13 residues. The CDR3 region has the DNA TGTGCCAGCAGCTGGGTTTTGCGGGGAGAGGAGTTCTTC. Protein sequence: CASSWVLRGEEFF.

The V and J genes are TRBV12-3 or TRBV12-4 and TRBJ1-1; D call uncertain. The CDR3 contains 12 residues. Trimming removed 6 bases at V and 8 bases at J, with 13 bases between. CDR3 amino acids: CASRPSSGEAFF. CDR3 nucleotides: TGTGCCAGCAGGCCCTCGTCGGGAGAAGCTTTCTTT.

This chain links TRBV12-3 or TRBV12-4 with TRBJ2-3, with a tentative D call TRBD2 (5 bases). Between the trimmed V and J ends, which lost 8 bases and 6 bases, there was a span of 12 bases. CDR3 length: 12 amino acids. The CDR3 sequence is CASGEIGDTQYF. The CDR3 DNA reads as TGTGCCAGCGGGGAGATTGGCGATACGCAGTATTTT.

The CDR3 region is CASSLTDRVGGYTF. In nucleotides, the CDR3 is TGTGCCAGCAGCTTAACGGACAGGGTGGGTGGCTACACCTTC. The chain has TRBV7-9 and TRBJ1-2, with 8 bases matching TRBD1. Trimming took 2 bases from V and 7 from J; bases not matched to a gene: 6. The CDR3 is made up of 14 amino acids. CDR1 SEHNR and CDR2 FQNEAQ come from the germline V gene (reference sequence).

The chain combines TRBV4-3 with TRBJ1-1; the match to TRBD1 covers 8 bases. The CDR3 has 15 residues. CDR1 LGHNA and CDR2 YSLEER come from the germline V gene. V trimming: 4 bases; J trimming: 4 bases; junction bases outside the gene matches: 8. The CDR3 sequence is CASSPTGGGSTEAFF. The DNA of the CDR3 is TGCGCCAGCAGCCCCACAGGGGGAGGAAGCACTGAAGCTTTCTTT.

This sequence joins TRBV6-5 and TRBJ1-1; unclear D gene. The V and J ends lost 0 bases and 3 bases respectively, with 11 bases between them. The germline V gene encodes CDR1 MNHEY and CDR2 SVGAGI. The CDR3 is made up of 15 amino acids. CDR3 nucleotides: TGTGCCAGCAGTTACTCGAGCGTGGTCGACACTGAAGCTTTCTTT. Protein sequence: CASSYSSVVDTEAFF.

This rearrangement joins TRBV4-3 to TRBJ2-3; possible D gene TRBD2, 6 bases. Germline assignment: CDR1 LGHNA and CDR2 YSLEER. This CDR3 is built from 17 residues. V was shortened by 1 base and J by 2 bases, with 16 bases between the two germline ends. DNA of the CDR3: TGCGCCAGCAGCCAAGTTGGGGGAGGAAGCCTCACAGATACGCAGTATTTT. Its translation is CASSQVGGGSLTDTQYF.

The V call is TRBV6-4, the J call TRBJ1-2; D is uncertain. Germline CDR1 and CDR2: MRHNA and SNTAGT. The CDR3 spans 13 residues. Trimming pared 6 bases from V and 7 bases from J, leaving 15 bases between. Written as DNA, the CDR3 is TGTGCCAGCAGAGCTTCAAATGCCGGTGGCTACACCTTC. Translation: CASRASNAGGYTF.

The chain joins TRBV2 to TRBJ2-1, with 8 bases identical to TRBD2. Unmatched junction bases numbered 4, after V lost 6 bases and J lost 6 bases. In germline, CDR1 is SNHLY, CDR2 FYNNEI. The CDR3 has 13 amino acids. The CDR3 DNA reads TGTGCCAGCAGGTCTGGGACTAGCAATGAGCAGTTCTTC. This sequence encodes CASRSGTSNEQFF.

The rearrangement joins TRBV5-1 to TRBJ1-6, with D uncertain. The V end was cut by 3 bases, the J end by 7 bases, with 11 bases between. The CDR3 has 14 residues. Germline-derived CDR1 and CDR2 are SGHRS and YFSETQ. CDR3 DNA sequence: TGCGCCAGCAGCTCGGCCTTGGAGAATTCACCCCTCCACTTT. Its translation is CASSSALENSPLHF.

This clone was seen just once. The V and J genes are TRBV5-6 and TRBJ2-7, with 8 nucleotides matching TRBD1. CDR3 length equals 15 residues. Per germline, CDR1 SGHDT and CDR2 YYEEEE. J lost 2 bases, V lost 3 bases, and 7 bases had no gene match. As DNA, the CDR3 is TGTGCCAGCAGCTCCCGGGACAGGTTTACCTACGAGCAGTACTTC. Residues: CASSSRDRFTYEQYF.

The chain joins TRBV10-3 to TRBJ2-1, with TRBD1 matching 9 bases. This CDR3 has 14 amino acids. CDR1 and CDR2 from the germline V gene are ENHRY and SYGVKD. V was pared by 10 bases and J by 7 bases, with 11 bases of the junction left unmatched. For the CDR3, the DNA is TGTGCCACGACGGGACAGGGAAATGGGAATGAGCAGTTCTTC. Its protein is CATTGQGNGNEQFF.

The rearrangement joins TRBV7-2 to TRBJ2-2, with D possibly TRBD1 on 6 matching bases. This CDR3 comprises 15 residues. CDR1 and CDR2 from the germline V gene are SGHTA and FQGNSA. The V end lost 8 bases, the J end lost 1 base, and 14 bases lay between the germline ends. The CDR3 coding sequence is TGTGCCAGCGGTCGTGGGACACAGAACACCGGGGAGCTGTTTTTT. Its protein is CASGRGTQNTGELFF.

The rearrangement joins TRBV18 to TRBJ2-7; 7 bases agree with TRBD2. With 1 base clipped from V and 3 bases from J, the junction kept 12 bases outside the gene matches. Germline CDR1 and CDR2: KGHSH and LQKENI. CDR3 length: 17 amino acids. CDR3 nucleotides: TGTGCCAGCTCACCACGGGCAGGGAGGGTAAGAGGCTACGAGCAGTACTTC. Encoded protein: CASSPRAGRVRGYEQYF.

CDR3: CASSLGRVNYEQYF. The CDR3 region has the DNA TGTGCCAGCAGTCTAGGCCGGGTCAACTACGAGCAGTACTTC. V usage is TRBV2 and J usage is TRBJ2-7; D is unclear. The V and J ends lost 5 bases and 3 bases respectively, with 14 bases between them. The germline CDR1 and CDR2 sequences are SNHLY and FYNNEI. There are 14 residues in the CDR3.

This rearrangement joins TRBV19 to TRBJ2-3; the match to TRBD1 covers 7 bases. In germline, CDR1 is LNHDA, CDR2 SQIVND (reference sequence). With 5 bases clipped from V and 0 bases from J, the junction kept 8 bases outside the gene matches. The CDR3 is 16 amino acids. CDR3 sequence reads: CASSYFRQGSTDTQYF. DNA for the CDR3: TGTGCCAGTAGTTACTTTCGACAGGGAAGCACAGATACGCAGTATTTT.

The rearrangement links TRBV14 to TRBJ2-1, with a weak D call TRBD1 (5 bases). The CDR3 is 15 amino acids. Germline lookup yields CDR1 SGHDN and CDR2 FVKESK. The germline V and J ends were trimmed by 0 bases and 9 bases, with 15 bases remaining between them. Here the CDR3 DNA reads TGTGCCAGCAGCCAAGATCGATCAGGGTTCGCTGAGCAGTTCTTC. Residues: CASSQDRSGFAEQFF.

CDR3: CASSQGTHAFF. DNA of the CDR3: TGCGCCAGCAGCCAAGGCACTCATGCTTTCTTT. This rearrangement joins TRBV4-1 to TRBJ1-1; D is unresolved. This CDR3 has 11 residues. V gave up 1 base and J gave up 11 bases, with 8 bases separating them. The germline V gene encodes CDR1 MGHRA and CDR2 YSYEKL.